These 14 T cell receptor beta chains were sequenced from one sample in a study of T cells in tuberculosis. Method: immunoSEQ multiplex PCR; TCRdb's copy keeps in-frame clones and lacks some. The table shows 30,000 or so clones, with around 88% occurring only once. Time point defined: new active TB diagnosis, blood taken before or within 7 days of starting treatment. Material: PBMCs, obtained at tuberculosis diagnosis. The origin of the receptors is an adult with tuberculosis.

By frequency in the sample, this clone is medium-sized. The rearrangement joins TRBV7-8 to TRBJ1-2; no clear D gene. CDR1 and CDR2 from the germline V gene are SGHVS and FQNEAQ. The CDR3 is 13 amino acids. V was shortened by 1 base and J by 6 bases, with 9 bases between the two germline ends. Here the CDR3 reads CASSLDSRDGYTF. In DNA, the CDR3 is TGTGCCAGCAGCTTAGACTCCCGGGATGGCTACACCTTC. The whole variable domain, remainder taken from reference TRBV7-8 and TRBJ1-2, is GAGVSQSPRYKVAKRGQDVALRCDPISGHVSLFWYQQALGQGPEFLTYFQNEAQLDKSGLPSDRFFAERPEGSVSTLKIQRTQQEDSAVYLCASSLDSRDGYTFGSGTRLTVV.

The chain combines TRBV5-5 with TRBJ2-7; D possibly corresponds to TRBD1 (6 bases). The V and J ends lost 0 bases and 0 bases respectively, with 10 bases between them. The CDR3 consists of 15 residues. Germline-derived CDR1 and CDR2 are SGHKS and YYEKEE (reference sequence). The CDR3 DNA reads TGTGCCAGCAGCTTGGGGCAGGGGAGCTCCTACGAGCAGTACTTC. This translates into CASSLGQGSSYEQYF. The full variable domain, its missing parts supplied by reference TRBV5-5 and TRBJ2-7, is DAGVTQSPTHLIKTRGQQVTLRCSPISGHKSVSWYQQVLGQGPQFIFQYYEKEERGRGNFPDRFSARQFPNYSSELNVNALLLGDSALYLCASSLGQGSSYEQYFGPGTRLTVT.

This clone occurred a few times. The chain recombines TRBV9 with TRBJ2-1; the D is unclear. Deletions cut 0 bases from V and 4 bases from J, with 5 bases between. The germline gives CDR1 SGDLS, CDR2 YYNGEE. The CDR3 runs 13 residues. The CDR3 protein is CASSVATYNEQFF. For the CDR3, the DNA is TGTGCCAGCAGCGTAGCTACTTACAATGAGCAGTTCTTC.

The chain has TRBV5-4 and TRBJ1-2, with 9 bases identical to TRBD1. Germline assignment: CDR1 SGHNT and CDR2 YYREEE (reference sequence). The CDR3 consists of 12 residues. V dropped 5 bases and J dropped 7; count of bases not matched to a gene: 3. CDR3 coding DNA: TGTGCCAGCAGAGGGGACAGGGTTGGCTACACCTTC. Its translation is CASRGDRVGYTF. Supplemented by reference TRBV5-4 and TRBJ1-2, the full variable domain reads ETGVTQSPTHLIKTRGQQVTLRCSSQSGHNTVSWYQQALGQGPQFIFQYYREEENGRGNFPPRFSGLQFPNYSSELNVNALELDDSALYLCASRGDRVGYTFGSGTRLTVV.

The chain uses TRBV18 and TRBJ1-3; D is possibly TRBD1 (5 bases). This CDR3 is 14 amino acids long. Trimming pared 3 bases from V and 4 bases from J, leaving 10 bases between. CDR1 is KGHSH, CDR2 LQKENI, per germline. The CDR3 here is CASSPQGSGNTIYF. CDR3 sequence (DNA): TGTGCCAGCTCACCCCAGGGATCCGGAAACACCATATATTTT.

The chain combines TRBV11-3 with TRBJ2-7; TRBD1 aligns across 10 bases. The CDR3 runs to 14 residues. With V trimmed by 5 bases and J by 4 bases, 5 bases remained unmatched. Germline V gene sequence: CDR1 SGHNT, CDR2 YENEEA. In DNA, the CDR3 is TGTGCCAGCAGCCCGGGGACAGGGGCTTACGAGCAGTACTTC. Translating gives CASSPGTGAYEQYF.

In its sample, this clone was seen a few times. V is TRBV6-1 and J is TRBJ2-1, with 10 bases lining up with TRBD2. Germline trimming cut 2 bases from V and 5 bases from J; bases unmatched to any gene: 9. Germline V CDR1 and CDR2: MNHNS, SASEGT. The CDR3 is made up of 17 amino acids. CDR3 DNA: TGTGCCAGCAGTGAAACGGCGGGGCTAGCGGGGGACAATGAGCAGTTCTTC. Translated: CASSETAGLAGDNEQFF.

The chain employs TRBV28 and TRBJ2-7, with 7 bases identical to TRBD1. With V trimmed by 4 bases and J by 3 bases, 6 bases remained unmatched. The CDR3 extends over 14 amino acids. The germline V gene has CDR1 MDHEN and CDR2 SYDVKM. The CDR3 spells CASSSGTVHYEQYF. The DNA of the CDR3 is TGTGCCAGCAGTTCCGGGACAGTCCACTACGAGCAGTACTTC.

The rearrangement joins TRBV5-1 to TRBJ1-6; D is unclear. Germline values: CDR1 SGHRS, CDR2 YFSETQ. The CDR3 covers 15 residues. Between the trimmed V and J ends, which lost 0 bases and 3 bases, there was a span of 7 bases. The DNA of the CDR3 is TGCGCCAGCAGCTTGGAAGAGGGCTATAATTCACCCCTCCACTTT. This gives the protein CASSLEEGYNSPLHF.

This clone was found a few times. V is TRBV6-4 and J is TRBJ2-5, with TRBD2 matching 8 bases. J was trimmed by 3 bases and V by 3 bases; bases with no gene match: 6. The germline V gene encodes CDR1 MRHNA and CDR2 SNTAGT. CDR3 length: 15 amino acids. The CDR3 sequence: CASSEGSGAEETQYF. The CDR3 DNA is TGTGCCAGCAGTGAAGGTAGCGGGGCCGAAGAGACCCAGTACTTC.

CDR3 nucleotide sequence: TGTGCCAGCAGCGTAAGTCAGGGGGCTGGCTACACCTTC. Its protein product is CASSVSQGAGYTF. V gene TRBV9 combines with J gene TRBJ1-2; TRBD1 matches at 8 bases. V gave up 1 base and J gave up 7 bases; unmatched junction bases: 3. This CDR3 comprises 13 residues. CDR1 is SGDLS and CDR2 is YYNGEE in the germline V gene.

The J gene is TRBJ2-5, the V gene TRBV19, with TRBD1 matching 11 bases. V shed 6 bases, J shed 4 bases, and the junction held 7 bases outside the gene matches. Germline CDR1 LNHDA, CDR2 SQIVND (reference sequence). The CDR3 spans 15 residues. The CDR3 sequence is CASRSGQGAAETQYF. Here the CDR3 DNA reads TGTGCCAGTAGGAGTGGACAGGGGGCGGCAGAGACCCAGTACTTC.

The V call is TRBV28, the J call TRBJ2-2, with 9 bases identical to TRBD1. The junction had 19 bases not matched to a gene; V was cut back by 6 bases and J by 5 bases. CDR1 MDHEN and CDR2 SYDVKM come from the germline V gene. CDR3 length: 19 amino acids. CDR3 region: CASSQTIRDRESRTGELFF. Here the CDR3 DNA reads TGTGCCAGCAGCCAGACAATCCGGGACAGGGAGTCCCGTACCGGGGAGCTGTTTTTT.

The J gene is TRBJ1-2, the V gene TRBV10-3; no clear D. The CDR3 has 13 residues. Trimming took off 0 bases at V and 4 bases at J, with 6 bases between the two ends. Germline CDR1 ENHRY, CDR2 SYGVKD. CDR3 DNA: TGTGCCATCAGTGAGTCCGGGAGCTATGGCTACACCTTC. Residues: CAISESGSYGYTF.